Included here is one TCR beta chain sequence, with context. This clone's antigen is unknown. No clone much larger than this one lies a single base away; base qualities are absent. The V end loses 1 base and the J end loses 0 bases, and a stretch of 9 bases separates them. From the germline V gene (reference sequence), CDR1 is SEHNR and CDR2 is FQNEAQ. Measured from the cysteine to the phenylalanine, the CDR3 is 15 residues long. The only DNA kept is the CDR3, 45 bases in frame from the first base. This sample is drawn from a study of blood T cells in healthy people across ages (dated by TCRdb to the mid-2010s). Turning to the overall study: In model experiments, roughly one uniquely barcoded TCR beta cDNA molecule per two T cells was captured by template switching. Using deep sequencing normalized with unique cDNA molecular identifiers, the study measured how TCR beta repertoire diversity changes with age. The donors were divided into four age groups: young (average roughly 15 years), middle-aged (over 35), aged (roughly 66) and long-lived (roughly 82). To avoid experimental bias, donors of different ages were distributed randomly across sequencing lanes. Using the same blood draw, the study looked at two additional independent replicas of 1 million unique cDNA reads for two donors, one aged 18 to 30 and the other aged 80 or older. General findings and caveats noted by the study authors: Estimates of total diversity based on one million sequenced T cells were regarded as lower bounds and as underestimates. There was a strong correlation between observed TCR beta diversity and the percentage of naive T cells measured by flow cytometry. Since profiling was done on bulk unsorted PBMCs, naive and antigen-experienced compartments could not be conclusively compared. Observed TCR beta diversity per million T cells fell roughly linearly with age, and a significant reduction was already apparent by age around 36. Because the CMV infection status of the donors was unknown, age-related changes in expanded clonotypes may potentially have been confounded. The long-lived group showed more naive CD4+ T cells, fewer expanded clones and increased TCR diversity than the aged group, suggesting age selection.

Library method: 5' RACE. This sample was sequenced with an Illumina HiSeq 2500. A second PCR of roughly 7 to 12 cycles was performed with a sample-barcoded 5' primer and a J-beta primer mix. A template-switch 5' adaptor carrying 12 random nucleotides introduced a unique molecular identifier onto each TCR beta cDNA molecule. Each sample yielded at least 2.5 million CDR3-containing paired-end reads. The Mint cDNA synthesis kit, primed by a TRBC-specific oligonucleotide, was used to synthesize first-strand cDNA from all RNA. Following uracil-DNA glycosylase treatment, a first 18-cycle PCR with universal primers M1SS and BC2_uni_R was performed on all cDNA. The paper's processing steps were these. Each sample was normalized by randomly selecting 1 million high-quality reads, each carrying a distinct molecular identifier. Instead of being binned into consensus sequences, reads that shared molecular identifiers were thrown out. MiTCR, set to a Q25 quality threshold and the strictest error-elimination algorithm, was used for CDR3 identification, clonotype clustering and error correction. A nonparametric unseen species model using Euler transformation provided a lower-bound estimate of total TCR beta diversity. Through fastp at Q25 and MiXCR, TCRdb rebuilt clones from the public reads, retaining in-frame beta chains. Identical CDR3 protein sequences are pooled into one entry, listed with their most common genes and DNA. These V and J calls rely on TCRdb rather than the paper's analysis. The sample yields 700,000 to 950,000 distinct CDR3 sequences; around 40% were counted once. The ten largest clones represent less than 25% of the sample.

The roughly 42 donors, aged about 6 to 100 years, were systemically healthy Caucasian individuals from Russia. Around 10 milliliters of peripheral blood were drawn from each donor into EDTA-treated Vacutainer tubes. PBMCs were isolated by Ficoll-Paque density-gradient centrifugation, with at least 6 million obtained per sample. Trizol reagent was used to extract total RNA from PBMCs, with at least 6 micrograms per sample. For every donor, an aliquot of PBMCs went through flow cytometry to measure the percentages of naive CD45RAhigh/CD27high T cells. The source of this sequence is a woman aged 55-70 years in good health. Recombination linked TRBV7-9 to TRBJ1-2; D gene: possibly TRBD1, on 5 matching bases. The sequenced sample consisted of blood. DNA sequence: TGTGCCAGCAGCTTAGTAGGACACCCTAACTATGGCTACACCTTC. Protein translation: CASSLVGHPNYGYTF.